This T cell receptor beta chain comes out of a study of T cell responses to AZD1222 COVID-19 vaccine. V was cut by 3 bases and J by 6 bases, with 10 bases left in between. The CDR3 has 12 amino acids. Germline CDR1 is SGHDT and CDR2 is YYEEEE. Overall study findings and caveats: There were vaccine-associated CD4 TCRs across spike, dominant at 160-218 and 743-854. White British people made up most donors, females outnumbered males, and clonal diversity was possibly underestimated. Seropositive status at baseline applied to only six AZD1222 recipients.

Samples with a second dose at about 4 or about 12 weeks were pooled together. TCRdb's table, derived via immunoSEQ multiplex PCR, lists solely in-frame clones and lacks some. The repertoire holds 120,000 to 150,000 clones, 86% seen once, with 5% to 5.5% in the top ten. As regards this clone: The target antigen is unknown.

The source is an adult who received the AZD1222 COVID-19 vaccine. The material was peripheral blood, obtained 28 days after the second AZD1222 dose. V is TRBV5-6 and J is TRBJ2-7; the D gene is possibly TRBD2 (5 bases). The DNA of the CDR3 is TGTGCCAGCAGCTCCGGACGGGGCGAGCAGTACTTC. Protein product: CASSSGRGEQYF.